This TCR beta chain was documented in a study of T cell repertoires in cytomegalovirus infection. Study in general: Matching HLA type and CMV infection were both indicated by public TCR beta signatures. Whole-study results and caveats: There were HLA-C-restricted CMV-specific TCR beta clonotypes dominating the ex vivo response.

This clonotype has only a few counts. What it recognizes is unknown. TCRdb reprocessed the reads with MiXCR, giving one entry per CDR3 protein. The sample records about 500,000 distinct CDR3 sequences, 33% being singletons. The sequence was collected from a human donor in good health (CMV status not recorded). Some clones in this sample may be carry-over from other donors' samples. Source: cultured PBMCs, taken from culture after CMV antigen stimulation.

The CDR3: CSARSQVEAFF. The CDR3 region has the DNA TGCAGTGCTAGGAGCCAGGTCGAAGCTTTCTTT. This chain joins TRBV20-1 and TRBJ1-1, with D hard to call. The CDR3 is 11 amino acids. Germline CDR1 is DFQATT and CDR2 is SNEGSKA (reference sequence). Deletions cut 3 bases from V and 8 bases from J, with 10 bases between.